The 26 T cell receptor beta chains listed next were all sequenced from one sample in a study of shared clonotypes between healthy human individuals (TCRdb year 2020). Receptor amplification or capture employed the immunoSEQ multiplex PCR assay. The clones in this table, taken by TCRdb from immuneACCESS, are in-frame only. Not every clone is retained; where verified, under half of the shortfall comes from an unresolved V gene, and the cause of the rest is unknown. Recorded for this sample are 550,000 to 850,000 clones; 55% to 75% of them occurred a single time. Jointly, the top ten make up around 1.8% of the sample. The sample consisted of memory CD4+ T cells sorted from blood. The cell subset or site label for this specimen denotes: CD45RA-negative fraction. The source is a woman aged 25 to 45 in good health.

The rearrangement links TRBV27 to TRBJ1-4; 8 nucleotides agree with TRBD1. CDR1 is MNHEY, CDR2 SMNVEV, per germline (reference sequence). The J segment lost 4 bases and the V segment lost 4 bases, leaving 8 bases of the junction unmatched. The CDR3 length is 16 residues. The CDR3 is CASSSWTGRHNEKLFF. In DNA form, the CDR3 reads TGTGCCAGCAGTTCATGGACAGGGAGACATAATGAAAAACTGTTTTTT.

V usage is TRBV9 and J usage is TRBJ2-6, with D perhaps matching TRBD1 (5 bases). Trimming stripped 3 bases from V and 0 bases from J, with 7 bases between. Germline values: CDR1 SGDLS, CDR2 YYNGEE. CDR3 length: 15 residues. The CDR3 sequence: CASSAQDSGANVLTF. Written as DNA, the CDR3 is TGTGCCAGCAGCGCACAGGACTCTGGGGCCAACGTCCTGACTTTC.

The chain uses TRBV30 and TRBJ2-3; TRBD2 matches 7 bases. Trimming at V came to 1 base and at J to 1 base, leaving 5 bases not matched to a gene. CDR1 and CDR2 from the germline V gene are GTSNPN and SVGIG (reference sequence). This CDR3 has 15 residues. CDR3 DNA sequence: TGTGCCTGGAGTGGGGATCGGGAGGGCACAGATACGCAGTATTTT. It is translated as CAWSGDREGTDTQYF. Full variable domain (missing parts from reference TRBV30 and TRBJ2-3): SQTIHQWPATLVQPVGSPLSLECTVEGTSNPNLYWYRQAAGRGLQLLFYSVGIGQISSEVPQNLSASRPQDRQFILSSKKLLLSDSGFYLCAWSGDREGTDTQYFGPGTRLTVL.

The chain uses TRBV29-1 and TRBJ1-5, with 7 bases lining up with TRBD1. The CDR3 runs 16 residues. Germline CDR1 SQVTM, CDR2 ANQGSEA. The junction had 12 bases not matched to a gene; V was cut back by 6 bases and J by 1 base. This chain's CDR3 is CSVIIETGISNQPQHF. CDR3 nucleotides: TGCAGCGTAATTATCGAGACAGGGATAAGCAATCAGCCCCAGCATTTT.

The rearrangement links TRBV11-3 to TRBJ2-1; D ambiguous. CDR3 length: 13 amino acids. Germline V gene data show CDR1 as SGHNT and CDR2 as YENEEA. Trimming removed 3 bases at V and 4 bases at J, with 7 bases between. As DNA, the CDR3 is TGTGCCAGCAGCTTTAGTGGATACAATGAGCAGTTCTTC. It yields the protein CASSFSGYNEQFF.

This sequence joins TRBV28 and TRBJ2-3; the match to TRBD1 covers 7 bases. Germline V gene data show CDR1 as MDHEN and CDR2 as SYDVKM. Losses at the gene ends were 3 bases for V and 2 bases for J; bases not matched to a gene: 5. The CDR3 contains 15 residues. CDR3 in DNA: TGTGCCAGCAGTTTTTCGGGGACAGACACAGATACGCAGTATTTT. As protein: CASSFSGTDTDTQYF.

This clone was picked up a small number of times. The chain uses TRBV7-8 and TRBJ1-2, with D tentatively TRBD1 (5 bases). Germline V gene lookup returns CDR1 SGHVS and CDR2 FQNEAQ. V was pared by 7 bases and J by 4 bases, with 19 bases between. CDR3 length equals 15 residues. Here the CDR3 DNA reads TGTGCCAGCAACCCAACGACAGTTCTCCCCTATGGCTACACCTTC. It is translated as CASNPTTVLPYGYTF.

V gene TRBV18 combines with J gene TRBJ1-3; D gene unclear. V dropped 3 bases and J dropped 4 bases, with 7 bases sitting between them. Per the germline V gene, CDR1 is KGHSH and CDR2 is LQKENI. The CDR3 length is 13 residues. CDR3 loop: CASSPAGGNTIYF. Here the CDR3 DNA reads TGTGCCAGCTCACCTGCTGGGGGAAACACCATATATTTT.

The chain carries TRBV4-2 and TRBJ2-7; D is perhaps TRBD1 (6 bases). Germline V gene data show CDR1 as LGHNA and CDR2 as YNFKEQ. The CDR3 runs 15 residues. The V and J ends lost 3 bases and 7 bases respectively, with 19 bases between them. CDR3 loop: CASSHSRATRGEQYF. The CDR3 bases are TGTGCCAGCAGCCACAGTAGGGCTACGAGGGGGGAGCAGTACTTC.

The chain combines TRBV19 with TRBJ2-7; D assignment may be TRBD1 or TRBD2 (5 bases each). The V end lost 6 bases, the J end lost 2 bases, and 17 bases lay between the germline ends. Germline V gene lookup returns CDR1 LNHDA and CDR2 SQIVND (reference sequence). There are 15 residues in the CDR3. DNA of the CDR3: TGTGCCAGTAGGGACCGGGACCGGGCGACCTACGAGCAGTACTTC. Encoded protein: CASRDRDRATYEQYF.

This clone was recorded many times. This chain links TRBV29-1 with TRBJ2-3; 12 bases map to TRBD2. Germline CDR1 SQVTM, CDR2 ANQGSEA. V was clipped by 5 bases and J by 4 bases; unmatched bases: 1. The CDR3 totals 13 residues. Here the CDR3 reads CSVLAGGPDTQYF. The CDR3 bases are TGCAGCGTTCTAGCGGGAGGGCCAGATACGCAGTATTTT.

This chain uses TRBV29-1 with TRBJ2-2; the D gene is possibly TRBD2 (5 bases). The CDR3 consists of 13 residues. Trimming removed 4 bases at V and 6 bases at J, with 12 bases between. The germline CDR1 and CDR2 sequences are SQVTM and ANQGSEA. CDR3 nucleotides: TGCAGCGTTGGTACGGGGAGTCCCGGGGAGCTGTTTTTT. This codes for CSVGTGSPGELFF.

This chain uses TRBV28 with TRBJ1-2; D ambiguous. In germline, CDR1 is MDHEN, CDR2 SYDVKM. This CDR3 is 12 amino acids long. V dropped 3 bases and J dropped 8 bases, with 10 bases sitting between them. CDR3 sequence reads: CASSFYGGGYTF. The DNA of the CDR3 is TGTGCCAGCAGTTTCTACGGAGGCGGCTACACCTTC.

The V gene is TRBV5-1, the J gene TRBJ2-7, with 10 bases lining up with TRBD2. The CDR3 runs to 15 residues. CDR1 is SGHRS, CDR2 YFSETQ, per germline. The junction had 6 bases not matched to a gene; V was cut back by 0 bases and J by 6 bases. The CDR3 reads CASSLAGVAGGEQYF. CDR3 nucleotide sequence: TGCGCCAGCAGCTTGGCGGGGGTAGCGGGAGGCGAGCAGTACTTC.

Regarding this clone: Other DNA sequences in the same sample also yield this CDR3. This rearrangement joins TRBV5-1 to TRBJ2-1; D might be TRBD2 (6 bases). V gave up 2 bases and J gave up 2 bases, with 11 bases separating them. Per the germline V gene, CDR1 is SGHRS and CDR2 is YFSETQ. The CDR3 sequence is 15 residues long. For the CDR3, the DNA is TGCGCCAGCAGCTTAGGATCGGGAGCCTACAATGAGCAGTTCTTC. Encoded protein: CASSLGSGAYNEQFF. Supplemented by reference TRBV5-1 and TRBJ2-1, the full variable domain reads KAGVTQTPRYLIKTRGQQVTLSCSPISGHRSVSWYQQTPGQGLQFLFEYFSETQRNKGNFPGRFSGRQFSNSRSEMNVSTLELGDSALYLCASSLGSGAYNEQFFGPGTRLTVL.

This chain links TRBV27 with TRBJ1-2, with a tentative D call TRBD1 (5 bases). This CDR3 region has 15 residues. With 7 bases removed from V and 0 bases from J, the gap between germline ends came to 15 bases. Germline V gene sequence: CDR1 MNHEY, CDR2 SMNVEV (reference sequence). The chain's CDR3 is CASKKGGGANYGYTF. In DNA, the CDR3 is TGTGCCAGCAAAAAGGGTGGGGGAGCTAACTATGGCTACACCTTC.

The rearrangement links TRBV18 to TRBJ2-7; 12 bases are a match to TRBD1. V lost 5 bases, J lost 6 bases, and 8 bases stayed unmatched. Germline V lookup: CDR1 KGHSH, CDR2 LQKENI. The CDR3 totals 15 residues. The CDR3: CASSSSRDRGPEQYF. The DNA for the CDR3 is TGTGCCAGCTCATCGAGCCGGGACAGGGGGCCCGAGCAGTACTTC.

V is TRBV6-1 and J is TRBJ2-7; TRBD1 matches 11 bases. Trimming cost V 8 bases and J 3 bases; bases outside gene matches: 3. CDR3 length: 13 amino acids. Looked up from germline, CDR1 is MNHNS and CDR2 is SASEGT. CDR3 amino acids: CASGGTGGYEQYF. DNA of the CDR3: TGTGCCAGCGGGGGGACAGGGGGCTACGAGCAGTACTTC.

Details on this clone: A far larger clone is one base from this, pointing to a likely read error. This chain joins TRBV25-1 and TRBJ1-2; D remains unclear. The CDR3 sequence is 13 residues long. In germline, CDR1 is MGHDK, CDR2 SYGVNS. CDR3 nucleotides: TGTGCCAGCAGTCCCCGGGAGAAAGAAGGCTACATCTTC. This translates into CASSPREKEGYIF.

The sample holds one count of this clone. The chain has TRBV7-6 and TRBJ2-7, with a weak D call TRBD2 (6 bases). V was shortened by 5 bases and J by 3 bases, with 17 bases between the two germline ends. Germline loops: CDR1 SGHVS, CDR2 FNYEAQ. The CDR3 totals 15 residues. This CDR3 reads CASSVQAGTRYEQYF. CDR3 bases: TGTGCCAGCAGCGTCCAGGCCGGGACTCGCTACGAGCAGTACTTC.

In regard to this clone: The sample holds other DNA sequences that translate to the same CDR3. V is TRBV27 and J is TRBJ1-2, with a tentative D call TRBD1 (5 bases). This CDR3 region has 12 residues. Germline V gives CDR1 MNHEY, CDR2 SMNVEV (reference sequence). Trimming took 5 bases from V and 5 from J, leaving 9 bases between them. CDR3 nucleotides: TGTGCCAGCAGTCCCGAGGGGTATGGCTACACCTTC. This gives the protein CASSPEGYGYTF.

The chain recombines TRBV10-3 with TRBJ2-3, with 10 positions matching TRBD1. In germline, CDR1 is ENHRY, CDR2 SYGVKD. The CDR3 has 14 amino acids. Losses at the gene ends were 4 bases for V and 5 bases for J; bases not matched to a gene: 3. The CDR3 here is CAISAGQGKDTQYF. The CDR3 DNA reads as TGTGCCATCAGTGCGGGACAGGGGAAAGATACGCAGTATTTT.

This clone was counted once. The chain combines TRBV5-6 with TRBJ1-2; D uncertain. V lost 1 base, J lost 0 bases, and 13 bases lay in between. The CDR3 length is 16 residues. CDR1 SGHDT and CDR2 YYEEEE come from the germline V gene. CDR3 protein: CASSLNFGRTNYGYTF. The DNA of the CDR3 is TGTGCCAGCAGCTTGAACTTCGGACGGACTAACTATGGCTACACCTTC.

The CDR3 region is CASSEGGHYNEQFF. The CDR3 bases are TGTGCCAGCAGTGAAGGGGGGCATTACAATGAGCAGTTCTTC. The genes are TRBV2 and TRBJ2-1; possible D gene TRBD1, 6 bases. The V end was cut by 1 base, the J end by 4 bases, with 8 bases between. This CDR3 is 14 amino acids long. Per the germline V gene, CDR1 is SNHLY and CDR2 is FYNNEI.

The chain couples TRBV4-2 to TRBJ2-7; 14 bases line up with TRBD2. Trimming took 4 bases from V and 5 from J; bases not matched to a gene: 10. CDR3 length: 17 amino acids. From germline, CDR1 is LGHNA and CDR2 YNFKEQ. This CDR3 reads CASSLLYGTSGSNEQYF. The CDR3 DNA follows: TGTGCCAGCAGCCTACTATACGGGACTAGCGGGAGTAACGAGCAGTACTTC.

This chain joins TRBV11-2 and TRBJ1-2; the D is unclear. The CDR3 covers 14 residues. Germline CDR1 reads SGHAT; CDR2 reads FQNNGV. Deletions cut 5 bases from V and 1 base from J, with 11 bases between. Written as DNA, the CDR3 is TGTGCCAGCAGCCCGAGACGGGTTAACTATGGCTACACCTTC. Translated: CASSPRRVNYGYTF.